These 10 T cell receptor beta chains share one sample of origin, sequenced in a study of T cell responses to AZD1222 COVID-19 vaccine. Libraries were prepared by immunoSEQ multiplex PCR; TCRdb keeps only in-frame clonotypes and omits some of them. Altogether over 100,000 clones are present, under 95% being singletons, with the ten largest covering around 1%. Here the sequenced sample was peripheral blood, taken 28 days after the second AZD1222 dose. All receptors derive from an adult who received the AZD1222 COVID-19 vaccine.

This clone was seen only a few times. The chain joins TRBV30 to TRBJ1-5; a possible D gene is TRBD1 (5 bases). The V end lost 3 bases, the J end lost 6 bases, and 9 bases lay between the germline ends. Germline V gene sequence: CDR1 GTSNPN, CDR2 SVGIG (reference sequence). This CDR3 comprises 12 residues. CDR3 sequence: CAWSQGSQPQHF. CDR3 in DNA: TGTGCCTGGAGCCAGGGTTCTCAGCCCCAGCATTTT.

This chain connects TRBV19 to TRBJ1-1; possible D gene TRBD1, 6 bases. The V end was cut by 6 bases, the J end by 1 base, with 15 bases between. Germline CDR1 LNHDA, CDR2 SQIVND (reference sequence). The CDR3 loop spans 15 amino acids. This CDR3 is CASRINREGNTEAFF. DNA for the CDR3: TGTGCCAGTAGAATTAACAGGGAGGGGAACACTGAAGCTTTCTTT.

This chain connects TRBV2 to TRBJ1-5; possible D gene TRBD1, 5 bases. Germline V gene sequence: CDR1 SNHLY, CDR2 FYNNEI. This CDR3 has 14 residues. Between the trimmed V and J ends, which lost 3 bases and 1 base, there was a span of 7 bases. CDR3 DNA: TGTGCCAGCAGTGACAGGGAGAGCAATCAGCCCCAGCATTTT. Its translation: CASSDRESNQPQHF. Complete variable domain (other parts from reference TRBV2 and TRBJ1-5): EPEVTQTPSHQVTQMGQEVILRCVPISNHLYFYWYRQILGQKVEFLVSFYNNEISEKSEIFDDQFSVERPDGSNFTLKIRSTKLEDSAMYFCASSDRESNQPQHFGDGTRLSIL.

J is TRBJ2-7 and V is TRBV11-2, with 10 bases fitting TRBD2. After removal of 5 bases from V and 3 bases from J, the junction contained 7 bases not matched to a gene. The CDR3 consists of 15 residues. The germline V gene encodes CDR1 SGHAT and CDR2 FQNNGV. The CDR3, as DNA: TGTGCCAGCAGCCACACTAGCGGGACCAACTACGAGCAGTACTTC. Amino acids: CASSHTSGTNYEQYF.

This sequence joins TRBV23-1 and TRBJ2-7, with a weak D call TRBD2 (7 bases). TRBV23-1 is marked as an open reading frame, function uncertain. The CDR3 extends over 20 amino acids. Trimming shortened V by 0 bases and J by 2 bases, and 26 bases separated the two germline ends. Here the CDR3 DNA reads TGCGCCAGCAGTCAATCGAAGAGTCGGGGGGCCCCTTGGGGGACCTACGAGCAGTACTTC. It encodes CASSQSKSRGAPWGTYEQYF.

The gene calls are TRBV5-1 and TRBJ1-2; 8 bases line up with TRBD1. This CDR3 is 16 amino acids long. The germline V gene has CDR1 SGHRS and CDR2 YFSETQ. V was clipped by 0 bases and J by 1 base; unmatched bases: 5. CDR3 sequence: CASSLGGTGLNYGYTF. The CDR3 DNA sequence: TGCGCCAGCAGCTTGGGCGGGACAGGTCTTAACTATGGCTACACCTTC.

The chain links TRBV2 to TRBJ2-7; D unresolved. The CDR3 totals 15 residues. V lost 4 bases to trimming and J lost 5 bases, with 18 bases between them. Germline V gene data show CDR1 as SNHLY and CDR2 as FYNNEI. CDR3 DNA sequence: TGTGCCAGCAGTGTACCTTCCTGGGCAAGTAACGAGCAGTACTTC. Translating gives CASSVPSWASNEQYF.

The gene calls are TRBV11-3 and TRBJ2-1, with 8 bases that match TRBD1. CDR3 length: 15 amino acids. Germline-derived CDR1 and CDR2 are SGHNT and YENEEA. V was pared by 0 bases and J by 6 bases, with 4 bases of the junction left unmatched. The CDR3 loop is CASSLDGQGFNEQFF. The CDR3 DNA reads TGTGCCAGCAGCTTAGATGGACAGGGCTTCAATGAGCAGTTCTTC.

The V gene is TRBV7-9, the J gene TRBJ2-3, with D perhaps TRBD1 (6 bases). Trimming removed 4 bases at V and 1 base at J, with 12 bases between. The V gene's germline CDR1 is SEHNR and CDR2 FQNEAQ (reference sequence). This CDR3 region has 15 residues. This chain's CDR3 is CASSWIQGGTDTQYF. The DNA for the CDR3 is TGTGCCAGCAGCTGGATACAGGGTGGCACAGATACGCAGTATTTT.

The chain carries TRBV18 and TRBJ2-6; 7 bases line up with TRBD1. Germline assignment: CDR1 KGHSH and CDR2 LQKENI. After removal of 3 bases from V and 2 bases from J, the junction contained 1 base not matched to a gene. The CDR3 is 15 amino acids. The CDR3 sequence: CASSPTGTGANVLTF. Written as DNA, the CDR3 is TGTGCCAGCTCACCGACAGGGACTGGGGCCAACGTCCTGACTTTC.